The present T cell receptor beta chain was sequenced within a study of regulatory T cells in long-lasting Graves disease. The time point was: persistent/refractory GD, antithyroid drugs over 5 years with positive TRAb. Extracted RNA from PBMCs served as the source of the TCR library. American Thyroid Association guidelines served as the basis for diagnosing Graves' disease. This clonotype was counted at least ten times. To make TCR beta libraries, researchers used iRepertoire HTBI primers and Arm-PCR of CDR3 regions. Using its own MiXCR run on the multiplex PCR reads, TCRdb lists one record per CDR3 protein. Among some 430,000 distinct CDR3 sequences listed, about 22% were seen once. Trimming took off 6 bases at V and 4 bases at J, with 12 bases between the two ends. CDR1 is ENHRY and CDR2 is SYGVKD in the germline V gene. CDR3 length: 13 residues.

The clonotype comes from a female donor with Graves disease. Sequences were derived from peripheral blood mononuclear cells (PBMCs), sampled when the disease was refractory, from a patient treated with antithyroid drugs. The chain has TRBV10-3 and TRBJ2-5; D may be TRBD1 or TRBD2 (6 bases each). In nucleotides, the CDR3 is TGTGCCATCAGCGACCGGGGGCGAGAGACCCAGTACTTC. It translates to CAISDRGRETQYF.